These T cell receptor beta chains were read from a single sample in a study of blood T cell repertoires in COVID-19. The protocol was immunoSEQ multiplex PCR, while the TCRdb copy is restricted to in-frame clones and leaves out a portion. The sample records roughly 16,000 clones, 88% being singletons. The source material was peripheral blood. Every receptor here comes from a human donor in a cohort sampled during active COVID-19. The CDR3 runs from the conserved cysteine through the conserved F or W. D genes are given only for firm matches. Clone size is given for some rows only: seen once, a few or many times, or a class if the clone is expanded.

>once|TRBJ2-7|TRBV12-3/TRBV12-4|TRBD1
TGTGCCAGCAGAGGGGGCGCCTACGAGCAGTACTTC
CASRGGAYEQYF
>.|TRBJ2-5|TRBV18|.
TGTGCCAGCTCACCGCTTCGCTGGCCATTCCAAGAGACCCAGTACTTC
CASSPLRWPFQETQYF
>.|TRBJ1-6|TRBV7-8|TRBD1
TGTGCCAGCAGCCCCGTTGGACAGGAAAGCTCCTATAATTCACCCCTCCACTTT
CASSPVGQESSYNSPLHF
>.|TRBJ2-1|TRBV11-3|TRBD2
TGTGCCAGCAGCTTAGCGGGAGGACTAGCGGATTACAATGAGCAGTTCTTC
CASSLAGGLADYNEQFF
>.|TRBJ2-2|TRBV12-3/TRBV12-4|.
TGTGCCAGCAGTCAGACTCGCACCGGGGAGCTGTTTTTT
CASSQTRTGELFF
>.|TRBJ2-1|TRBV5-1|.
TGCGCCAGCAGCTTGGTCGGGAGCCTCAGGAATGAGCAGTTCTTC
CASSLVGSLRNEQFF
>.|TRBJ2-5|TRBV4-1|.
TGCGCCAGCAGCCTGATTCCAGGGATAGAGACCCAGTACTTC
CASSLIPGIETQYF
>.|TRBJ1-2|TRBV3-1/TRBV3-2|.
TGTGCCAGCAGCCAAGAGGACTTCAACTATGGCTACACCTTC
CASSQEDFNYGYTF
>.|TRBJ1-1|TRBV18|.
TGTGCCAGCTCACCAGGGAGATCTAACACTGAAGCTTTCTTT
CASSPGRSNTEAFF
>.|TRBJ1-1|TRBV7-9|.
TGTGCCAGCAGCCCAGTTGCGGAAACTGAAGCTTTCTTT
CASSPVAETEAFF
>.|TRBJ1-1|TRBV29-1|TRBD1
TGCAGCGTTAAGACAGGGGAGAACACTGAAGCTTTCTTT
CSVKTGENTEAFF
>.|TRBJ2-7|TRBV11-2|TRBD2
TGTGCCAGCAGCCCCTGGCGGCGGGAGATTATAAACGAGCAGTACTTC
CASSPWRREIINEQYF
>.|TRBJ2-5|TRBV5-4|TRBD1
TGTGCCAGCAGCCGCCAGACAGGGTCTCAAGAGACCCAGTACTTC
CASSRQTGSQETQYF
>.|TRBJ1-5|TRBV6-6|.
TGTGCCAGCAGCCCGCAACACCGTAATCGCTATCAGCCCCAGCATTTT
CASSPQHRNRYQPQHF
>.|TRBJ2-2|TRBV2|TRBD2
TGTGCCAGCAATAGAGACCTAGCGGGGACCGGGGAGCTGTTTTTT
CASNRDLAGTGELFF
>.|TRBJ1-1|TRBV3-1/TRBV3-2|.
TGTGCCAGCAGCCAAGTTTCGGGGAACACTGAAGCTTTCTTT
CASSQVSGNTEAFF
>once|TRBJ2-7|TRBV5-1|TRBD2
TGCGCCAGCAGCCCGATTGGCGGGGGGCCCTACGAGCAGTACTTC
CASSPIGGGPYEQYF
>.|TRBJ2-1|TRBV6-6|.
TGTGCCAGCAGTTACCCCGGACTAATAAATGAGCAGTTCTTC
CASSYPGLINEQFF
>.|TRBJ1-2|TRBV25-1|TRBD1
TGTGCCAGCAGTGCCGGGACAGGCCTATCCTATGGCTACACCTTC
CASSAGTGLSYGYTF
>.|TRBJ1-6|TRBV7-2|.
TGTGCCAGCAGCTCAGATGGGGCCTTCAATTCACCCCTCCACTTT
CASSSDGAFNSPLHF
>.|TRBJ2-5|TRBV20-1|.
TGCAGTGCTAGTGGTGTTACCGGTGGAGGAGAGACCCAGTACTTC
CSASGVTGGGETQYF
>.|TRBJ2-7|TRBV3-1/TRBV3-2|TRBD2
TGTGCCAGCAGCCAAGACGGGCTTAGCGGGAGAAGGGATTACGAGCAGTACTTC
CASSQDGLSGRRDYEQYF
>few|TRBJ1-6|TRBV30|.
TGTGCCTGGAGCGGTGGTACGGGGTTCATAGGTTCACCCCTCCACTTT
CAWSGGTGFIGSPLHF
>.|TRBJ2-5|TRBV24-1|TRBD1
TGTGCCACCAGTGATCCCCAGGGGGCCGGAGAGACCCAGTACTTC
CATSDPQGAGETQYF
>.|TRBJ1-3|TRBV5-8|TRBD1
TGTGCCAGCAGCTGGGACAGGTCCTCTGGAAACACCATATATTTT
CASSWDRSSGNTIYF
>few|TRBJ2-7|TRBV6-1|TRBD1
TGTGCCAGCAGTGAAGTGTCGACAGGGGCCTACGAGCAGTACTTC
CASSEVSTGAYEQYF
>.|TRBJ2-5|TRBV18|.
TGTGCCAGCTCACCCCAGTACCAAGAGACCCAGTACTTC
CASSPQYQETQYF
>.|TRBJ2-5|TRBV5-1|TRBD1
TGCGCCAGCAGCTCGGACCCACAGGGGATGGGGACCCAGTACTTC
CASSSDPQGMGTQYF
>few|TRBJ1-6|TRBV7-9|.
TGTGCCAGCAGCTTATTAGCGTCACCCCTCCACTTT
CASSLLASPLHF
>.|TRBJ2-3|TRBV4-2|TRBD2
TGTGCCAGCAGCCAAGAAGCAGCGGGAAGCACAGATACGCAGTATTTT
CASSQEAAGSTDTQYF
>few|TRBJ2-1|TRBV11-2|TRBD2
TGTGCCAGCAGCTTAGCGGGGGGTCACCCGGGTTACAATGAGCAGTTCTTC
CASSLAGGHPGYNEQFF
>.|TRBJ1-4|TRBV7-6|TRBD1
TGTGCCAGCAGCTTATTAGGGTCCGGGACAGGGTATGAAAAACTGTTTTTT
CASSLLGSGTGYEKLFF
>.|TRBJ1-4|TRBV9|TRBD1
TGTGCCAGCAGCGATTTCGGGACCCCGGGGCACAGGGGAAAACTGTTTTTT
CASSDFGTPGHRGKLFF
>.|TRBJ2-7|TRBV30|.
TGTGCCTTTAAGGGGGTTGCGGGCCTAACAACCTACGAGCAGTACTTC
CAFKGVAGLTTYEQYF
>.|TRBJ2-7|TRBV19|TRBD2
TGTGCCAGTAGTATAACTAGCGGGAGTTCCTTTACCAACGAGCAGTACTTC
CASSITSGSSFTNEQYF
>.|TRBJ2-5|TRBV6-6|.
TGTGCCAGCAGTCCTCTCCTAGAGACCCAGTACTTC
CASSPLLETQYF
>once|TRBJ1-1|TRBV12-3/TRBV12-4|.
TGTGCCAGCAGTTTAATGGGGAGTCTGGAAGCTTTCTTT
CASSLMGSLEAFF
>.|TRBJ1-4|TRBV10-3|.
TGTGCCATCAGCGACATCGCTGAAAAACTGTTTTTT
CAISDIAEKLFF
>once|TRBJ2-2|TRBV7-9|TRBD2
TGTGCCAGCAGCTCCGGGACTAGCGGGACCTCCATCGGGGAGCTGTTTTTT
CASSSGTSGTSIGELFF
>.|TRBJ2-2|TRBV30|.
TGTGCCTGGAGGGCGGGACCGCCCACCGGGGAGCTGTTTTTT
CAWRAGPPTGELFF
>.|TRBJ2-5|TRBV10-1|TRBD2
TGCGCCAGCAGTGAGGGACTAGCGAGCTTCGGAGAGACCCAGTACTTC
CASSEGLASFGETQYF
>.|TRBJ2-3|TRBV10-3|TRBD2
TGTGCCATCAGTGGGGAAGCGGGACCTAGCACAGATACGCAGTATTTT
CAISGEAGPSTDTQYF
>.|TRBJ2-5|TRBV19|TRBD1
TGTGCCAGTAGCTGGGGACAGCAAGAGACCCAGTACTTC
CASSWGQQETQYF
>.|TRBJ1-4|TRBV5-6|.
TGTGCCAGCAGTCGACGGGGATTTGAGGAAAAACTGTTTTTT
CASSRRGFEEKLFF
>.|TRBJ1-2|TRBV24-1|TRBD1
TGTGCCACCAGTGGTTGGACAGGAGATGGCTACACCTTC
CATSGWTGDGYTF
>.|TRBJ2-7|TRBV11-3|.
TGTGCCAGCAGCTTAGACTTCTTGGGGCAGACATACGAGCAGTACTTC
CASSLDFLGQTYEQYF
>.|TRBJ1-2|TRBV6-5|TRBD1
TGTGCCAGCAGGCCCGGGACAGGGCTAAACTATGGCTACACCTTC
CASRPGTGLNYGYTF
>few|TRBJ2-7|TRBV27|TRBD2
TGTGCCAGCACCTACCTTGGACTAGCGGTTTACTTC
CASTYLGLAVYF